Listed below are T cell receptor beta chains from one sample, sequenced in a study of cytomegalovirus exposure and HLA in healthy donors. Libraries were prepared by immunoSEQ multiplex PCR; TCRdb keeps only in-frame clonotypes and omits some of them. Of 90,000 to 150,000 clones listed, about 8% are singletons. The sequenced sample consisted of PBMCs. The receptors derive from a woman in her thirties or forties in good health and CMV-seropositive. Both conserved end residues are part of each CDR3. Each record gives: clone size, V gene, D gene, J gene, CDR3 DNA, CDR3 protein. D genes are given only for firm matches. The size entry is marked missing in some rows and otherwise reads once, few, many or a size class.

few,TRBV19,TRBD1,TRBJ1-5,TGTGCCAGTAGTATTGTCTCAGTTAGGACAGGGCCTTTTATGCCCCAGCATTTT,CASSIVSVRTGPFMPQHF
-,TRBV18,TRBD1,TRBJ1-6,TGTGCCAGCTCAAGGGACAGGTCGGGGAGCAATTCACCCCTCCACTTT,CASSRDRSGSNSPLHF
-,TRBV19,-,TRBJ2-1,TGTGCCAGTAGTACCTCAGGTATGGGCTACAATGAGCAGTTCTTC,CASSTSGMGYNEQFF
few,TRBV5-5,-,TRBJ2-7,TGTGCCAGCAGCCCTTGGGACCCGAGGGGGAACAACGAGCAGTACTTC,CASSPWDPRGNNEQYF
few,TRBV5-1,-,TRBJ1-1,TGCGCCAGCAGCTTGGTACTGGGGGCAGACACTGAAGCTTTCTTT,CASSLVLGADTEAFF
few,TRBV2,-,TRBJ1-6,TGTGCCAGCAGTTGGGGGGACGGTCTTTCACCCCTCCACTTT,CASSWGDGLSPLHF
few,TRBV18,-,TRBJ1-2,TGTGCCAGCTCACCCGCTGGATCAGGGTTGGGCTACACCTTC,CASSPAGSGLGYTF
few,TRBV25-1,-,TRBJ2-5,TGTGCCAGCAGCGACTACCTCCAAGAGACCCAGTACTTC,CASSDYLQETQYF
-,TRBV6-5,TRBD2,TRBJ2-1,TGTGCCAGCAGTGGGCTAGCGGGGGGACACGATGAGCAGTTCTTC,CASSGLAGGHDEQFF
-,TRBV7-2,-,TRBJ1-5,TGTGCCAGCAGCCCTACAGGGTCCAATCAGCCCCAGCATTTT,CASSPTGSNQPQHF
-,TRBV19,TRBD1,TRBJ1-5,TGTGCCAGTAGTAGGGACAGAAATAGCAATCAGCCCCAGCATTTT,CASSRDRNSNQPQHF
few,TRBV5-1,-,TRBJ1-1,TGCGCCAGCAGCGCACAGGGGAACACTGAAGCTTTCTTT,CASSAQGNTEAFF
-,TRBV10-1,TRBD1,TRBJ2-7,TGCGCCAGCAGCCAACGGGACAGGGATTACGAGCAGTACTTC,CASSQRDRDYEQYF
few,TRBV7-6,TRBD1,TRBJ2-5,TGTGCCAGCAGCTTAGACGGACAGGGTATCGAGACCCAGTACTTC,CASSLDGQGIETQYF
-,TRBV6-1,TRBD1,TRBJ1-1,TGTGCCAGCAGTCCCGACAGGGGAGGCACTGAAGCTTTCTTT,CASSPDRGGTEAFF
few,TRBV30,TRBD1,TRBJ2-7,TGTGCCTGGAGAGGGACAGGCCCCTACCCCTACGAGCAGTACTTC,CAWRGTGPYPYEQYF
few,TRBV30,TRBD2,TRBJ2-3,TGTGCCTGGAGTGTACTAAGCGGGGGGACGGATACGCAGTATTTT,CAWSVLSGGTDTQYF
few,TRBV7-3,TRBD1,TRBJ1-1,TGTGCCAGCAGCTTACAGGGGGTTTCGAACACTGAAGCTTTCTTT,CASSLQGVSNTEAFF
-,TRBV4-1,-,TRBJ1-5,TGCGCCAGCAGCCAAGTTGAACAGGGAGATCAGCCCCAGCATTTT,CASSQVEQGDQPQHF
few,TRBV9,TRBD2,TRBJ2-5,TGTGCCAGCAGCGTAGGGACTAGCTTTGAGACCCAGTACTTC,CASSVGTSFETQYF